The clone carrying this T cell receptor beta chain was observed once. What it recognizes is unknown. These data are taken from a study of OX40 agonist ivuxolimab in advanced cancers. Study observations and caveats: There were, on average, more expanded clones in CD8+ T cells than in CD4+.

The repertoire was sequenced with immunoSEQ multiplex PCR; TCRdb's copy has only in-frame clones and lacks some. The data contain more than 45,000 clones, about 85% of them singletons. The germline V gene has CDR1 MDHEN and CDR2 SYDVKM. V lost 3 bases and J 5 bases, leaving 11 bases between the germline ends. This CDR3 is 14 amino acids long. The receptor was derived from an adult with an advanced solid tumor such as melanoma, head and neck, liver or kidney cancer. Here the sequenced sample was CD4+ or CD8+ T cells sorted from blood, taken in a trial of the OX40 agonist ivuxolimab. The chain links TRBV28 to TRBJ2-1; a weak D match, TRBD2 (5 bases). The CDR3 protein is CASSLERRDNEQFF. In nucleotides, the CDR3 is TGTGCCAGCAGTTTGGAGCGGCGGGACAATGAGCAGTTCTTC.